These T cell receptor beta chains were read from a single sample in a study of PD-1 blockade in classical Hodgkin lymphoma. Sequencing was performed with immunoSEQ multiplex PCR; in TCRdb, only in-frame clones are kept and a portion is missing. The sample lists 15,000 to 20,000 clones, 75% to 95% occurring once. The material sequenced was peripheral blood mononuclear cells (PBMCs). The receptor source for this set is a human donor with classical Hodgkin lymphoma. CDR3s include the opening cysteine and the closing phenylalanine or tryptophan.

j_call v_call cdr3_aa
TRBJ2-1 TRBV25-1 CASSGAATARDEQFF
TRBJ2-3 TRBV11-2 CASSLGLGGRTDTQYF
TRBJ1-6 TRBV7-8 CASSLPGTGNNSPLHF
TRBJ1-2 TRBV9 CASSVEVEGRGYTF
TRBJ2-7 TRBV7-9 CASSWAGESYEQYF
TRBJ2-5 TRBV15 CATSRGGDYQETQYF
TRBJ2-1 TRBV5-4 CASSYGTSGPRDNEQFF
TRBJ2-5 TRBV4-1 CASSTPGLAGGPGQETQYF
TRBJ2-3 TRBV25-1 CASSATTSGRLRDTQYF
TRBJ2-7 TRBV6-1 CASSEDEAGGGQYF
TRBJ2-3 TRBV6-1 CASRGDRSGTDTQYF
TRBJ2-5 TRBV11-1 CASSLVWAEQETQYF
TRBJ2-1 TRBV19 CASSILAGGNEQFF
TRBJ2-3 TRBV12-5 CASGPGQGTQYF
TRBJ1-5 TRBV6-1 CASRWSNQPQHF
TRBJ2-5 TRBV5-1 CASSFPGAEETQYF
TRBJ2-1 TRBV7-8 CASSLVGVSYNEQFF
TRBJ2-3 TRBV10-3 CAISGLAESTDTQYF
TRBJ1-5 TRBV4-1 CASSPIQAPYQPQHF
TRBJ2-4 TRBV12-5 CASSQGGVGNIQYF
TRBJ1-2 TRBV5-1 CASSEQTGYYGYTF
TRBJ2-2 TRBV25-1 CASTPNTGELFF